The rows below give T cell receptor beta chains drawn from one sample of a study of blood T cell repertoires in COVID-19. The method was immunoSEQ multiplex PCR; TCRdb's version includes in-frame clones alone and lacks a portion of them. In the table there are around 250,000 clones, about 87% of which are singletons. The sequenced sample was peripheral blood. All receptors derive from a woman in her 70s with active or convalescent COVID-19. The CDR3 runs from the conserved cysteine through the conserved F or W. The D gene is left open where the match is weak. Clone size is given for some rows only: seen once, a few or many times, or a class if the clone is expanded.

TRBJ1-2,-,-,TRBV4-3,TGCGCCAGCAGCCAGGCCGGACAGCAGGAAGTTTATGGCTACACCTTC,CASSQAGQQEVYGYTF
TRBJ2-5,-,TRBD2,TRBV29-1,TGCAGCGTTGGGACTAGCGGGGGTAAGACCCAGTACTTC,CSVGTSGGKTQYF
TRBJ1-1,-,TRBD1,TRBV19,TGTGCCAGTAGTATCCCAGGGGGCGGAACTGAAGCTTTCTTT,CASSIPGGGTEAFF
TRBJ1-2,-,-,TRBV7-2,TGTGCCAGCAGCTTAGATGGTGTAGATTATGGCTACACCTTC,CASSLDGVDYGYTF
TRBJ2-7,-,TRBD2,TRBV11-3,TGTGCCAGCAGCTCGGGGGGAGGAGGCGAGCAGTACTTC,CASSSGGGGEQYF
TRBJ1-3,-,-,TRBV18,TGTGCCAGCGTTTCAGGGTTATCTGGAAACACCATATATTTT,CASVSGLSGNTIYF
TRBJ1-6,-,-,TRBV6-2/TRBV6-3,TGTGCCAGCAGTTACGGCTCACCCCTCCACTTT,CASSYGSPLHF
TRBJ1-3,-,-,TRBV5-5,TGTGCCAGCAGCTTCCAGGGAACTGGAAACACCATATATTTT,CASSFQGTGNTIYF
TRBJ2-1,-,-,TRBV27,TGTGCCAGCAGTTTTTTAACTCGTTCTAGCAGCTACAATGAGCAGTTCTTC,CASSFLTRSSSYNEQFF
TRBJ2-3,-,-,TRBV9,TGTGCCAGCAGCGTAGGTGGCAGTAGCACAGATACGCAGTATTTT,CASSVGGSSTDTQYF
TRBJ1-1,-,-,TRBV19,TGTGCCATCTCGACAGGTAACACTGAAGCTTTCTTT,CAISTGNTEAFF
TRBJ1-2,-,-,TRBV5-1,TGCGCCAGCAGCTCCGCTGGGGCAGCAGACTATGGCTACACCTTC,CASSSAGAADYGYTF
TRBJ1-2,once,TRBD1,TRBV11-2,TGTGCCAGCAGCTTAAGTCAGGGGGTCGATGGCTACACCTTC,CASSLSQGVDGYTF
TRBJ1-2,-,TRBD1,TRBV27,TGTGCCAGCAAAGGGGGACAGGGGATGGTCTATGGCTACACCTTC,CASKGGQGMVYGYTF
TRBJ2-2,-,-,TRBV19,TGTGCCAGTAGTATAGGCGGCACCGGGGAGCTGTTTTTT,CASSIGGTGELFF
TRBJ2-7,-,TRBD2,TRBV14,TGTGCCAGCAGCCGGAAGACTAGCGGGGGGTCTACTATACCCTACGAGCAGTACTTC,CASSRKTSGGSTIPYEQYF
TRBJ2-2,-,-,TRBV24-1,TGTGCCACCAGATCCGCCGGGACACCGAACACCGGGGAGCTGTTTTTT,CATRSAGTPNTGELFF
TRBJ1-2,-,TRBD1,TRBV6-1,TGTGCCAGCAGTGAGCTGACAGGGGTAGGTGGCTACACCTTC,CASSELTGVGGYTF
TRBJ1-2,-,-,TRBV7-2,TGTGCCAGCAGCCCCCGGAATTTGGGGCACTATGGCTACACCTTC,CASSPRNLGHYGYTF
TRBJ1-5,-,TRBD1,TRBV7-9,TGTGCCAGCAGCCCCACAGGGGCCAACCAGCCCCAGCATTTT,CASSPTGANQPQHF
TRBJ1-2,few,-,TRBV28,TGTGCCAGCCAGTACGATCGCTATGGCTACACCTTC,CASQYDRYGYTF
TRBJ1-2,-,-,TRBV5-4,TGTGCCAGCAGCTTAGGCCCCAGGGTTGAAGGCTACACCTTC,CASSLGPRVEGYTF
TRBJ1-6,-,-,TRBV5-5,TGTGCCAGGGATATCACAGGGTTAGATTCACCCCTCCACTTT,CARDITGLDSPLHF
TRBJ1-1,-,TRBD1,TRBV6-5,TGTGCCAGCAGCAGGGGGCGTTGGACTGAAGCTTTCTTT,CASSRGRWTEAFF
TRBJ1-5,-,-,TRBV29-1,TGCAGCGTTGACACAGGGAGAAATCAGCCCCAGCATTTT,CSVDTGRNQPQHF
TRBJ1-5,-,-,TRBV6-2/TRBV6-3,TGTGCCAGCAGTTCGGGACAAGGCAATCAGCCCCAGCATTTT,CASSSGQGNQPQHF
TRBJ1-2,-,TRBD1,TRBV18,TGTGCCAGCTCAACCCGACAGGGCCCTAACTATGGCTACACCTTC,CASSTRQGPNYGYTF
TRBJ2-2,-,TRBD2,TRBV7-8,TGTGCCAGCAGTCCAGGACTAGCGGGGGCCTCCAACACCGGGGAGCTGTTTTTT,CASSPGLAGASNTGELFF
TRBJ2-3,-,-,TRBV7-3,TGTGCCAGCAGTTCCCCAGGGCACGACCGAGATACGCAGTATTTT,CASSSPGHDRDTQYF
TRBJ1-2,-,-,TRBV12-3/TRBV12-4,TGTGCCAGCACCACAAGCGGTCCCTATGGCTACACCTTC,CASTTSGPYGYTF
TRBJ1-1,-,TRBD1,TRBV19,TGTGCCAGTAGTATAGCCCCAGGGACAGGGGGTGCTGAAGCTTTCTTT,CASSIAPGTGGAEAFF
TRBJ2-2,few,-,TRBV3-1/TRBV3-2,TGTGCCAGCAGCCAGACCGACAGGTTAAACGCCGGGGAGCTGTTTTTT,CASSQTDRLNAGELFF
TRBJ2-5,-,-,TRBV7-2,TGTGCCAGCAGCTTAGCCCCCGGTAGTCTTGAGACCCAGTACTTC,CASSLAPGSLETQYF
TRBJ2-3,-,-,TRBV5-1,TGCGCCAGCAAGCTTCCTAGCACAGATACGCAGTATTTT,CASKLPSTDTQYF
TRBJ2-3,-,TRBD1,TRBV10-3,TGTGCCGCAACTGCCCAAAACAGGGGCGCAGATACGCAGTATTTT,CAATAQNRGADTQYF
TRBJ1-1,few,-,TRBV29-1,TGCAGCGGAAACCTCCTAAGCGCTGAAGCTTTCTTT,CSGNLLSAEAFF
TRBJ1-2,-,TRBD1,TRBV4-3,TGCGCCAGCAGCCAAGAGGAGGGGGCCGGGTATGGCTACACCTTC,CASSQEEGAGYGYTF
TRBJ1-3,-,-,TRBV11-3,TGTGCCAGCAGCTCTACCTCTGGAAACACCATATATTTT,CASSSTSGNTIYF
TRBJ2-7,few,TRBD1,TRBV5-1,TGCGCCAGCAGCTTCGGGACAGGGGGCATTTACGAGCAGTACTTC,CASSFGTGGIYEQYF
TRBJ2-7,-,TRBD1,TRBV6-2/TRBV6-3,TGTGCCAGCAGTTACCCCCGGGACAGGGTTGGGTACGAGCAGTACTTC,CASSYPRDRVGYEQYF
TRBJ2-1,-,TRBD1,TRBV29-1,TGCAGCTGTTGGGGACAGGGGCCATACAATGAGCAGTTCTTC,CSCWGQGPYNEQFF
TRBJ1-3,-,-,TRBV18,TGTGCCAGCTCACAAACAGGGAATATTGGAAACACCATATATTTT,CASSQTGNIGNTIYF
TRBJ1-1,-,TRBD1,TRBV24-1,TGTGCCACCAGTGATCGCCGGACAGGGCTAGCTGGCACTGAAGCTTTCTTT,CATSDRRTGLAGTEAFF
TRBJ2-5,-,-,TRBV13,TGTGCCAGCAGCTTGCCTTCAGGGACCCAGTACTTC,CASSLPSGTQYF
TRBJ1-2,-,-,TRBV5-6,TGTGCCAGCAGCTTGGTGGAGAACTTCCTGGGCTACACCTTC,CASSLVENFLGYTF
TRBJ1-2,-,-,TRBV4-1,TGCGCCAGCAGCCGTCTGTTGGGTGGGACATATGGCTACACCTTC,CASSRLLGGTYGYTF
TRBJ2-5,-,TRBD1,TRBV7-3,TGTGCCAGCAGCTCTGACCCGACAGGGCACCAAGAGACCCAGTACTTC,CASSSDPTGHQETQYF
TRBJ1-3,-,TRBD1,TRBV5-1,TGCGCCAGCAGCTCCGGACAGGGAGGAAACACCATATATTTT,CASSSGQGGNTIYF
TRBJ1-2,-,TRBD1,TRBV5-6,TGTGCCAGCAGCTGGGGAACAGGGGGTAACTATGGCTACACCTTC,CASSWGTGGNYGYTF
TRBJ1-1,-,TRBD1,TRBV6-5,TGTGCCAGTTGGCCCGGGACAGGGTTCGAAGCTTTCTTT,CASWPGTGFEAFF
TRBJ1-2,-,-,TRBV20-1,TGCAGTGCTAGTGGCAGGGCGTACGATGGCTACACCTTC,CSASGRAYDGYTF
TRBJ2-3,once,TRBD2,TRBV6-6,TGTGCCAGCAGTCCTACCGGACTAGCGGGGGGCAAGAACACAGATACGCAGTATTTT,CASSPTGLAGGKNTDTQYF
TRBJ1-5,-,TRBD1,TRBV7-9,TGTGCCAGCAGCCGAGGGGGGACAGGCAATCAGCCCCAGCATTTT,CASSRGGTGNQPQHF
TRBJ1-4,-,-,TRBV5-8,TGTGCCAGCAGCTTGGTTCGTGAAAAACTGTTTTTT,CASSLVREKLFF